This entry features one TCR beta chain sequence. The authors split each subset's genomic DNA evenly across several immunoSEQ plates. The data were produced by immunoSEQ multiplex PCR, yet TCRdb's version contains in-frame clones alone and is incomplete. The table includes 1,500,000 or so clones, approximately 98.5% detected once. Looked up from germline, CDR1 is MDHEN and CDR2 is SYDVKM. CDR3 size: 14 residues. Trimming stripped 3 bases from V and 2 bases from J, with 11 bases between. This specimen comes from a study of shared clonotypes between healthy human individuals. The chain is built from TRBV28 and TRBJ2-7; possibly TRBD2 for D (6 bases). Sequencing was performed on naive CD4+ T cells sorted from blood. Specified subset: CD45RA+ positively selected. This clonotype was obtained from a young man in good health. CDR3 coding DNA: TGTGCCAGCAGTTTTTCGCGGGATCCCTACGAGCAGTACTTC. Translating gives CASSFSRDPYEQYF.